These 5 T cell receptor beta chains originate from one sample sequenced in a study of T cells after yellow fever vaccination. TCRdb recomputed calls from the 5' RACE reads with MiXCR, one row per CDR3 protein. In the table there are some 15,000 distinct CDR3 sequences, about 7.1% of which are singletons. This sample comprised PBMCs, either bulk or a sorted T-cell subset (CD4+, CD8+, memory, or dextramer-sorted; not recorded which), obtained on the day of the yellow fever booster vaccination. The receptors originated from a young man who received the YFV17D yellow fever vaccine.

In this sample, this clonotype turned up many times. The chain links TRBV7-2 to TRBJ1-1; D is perhaps TRBD1 (6 bases). This CDR3 has 13 amino acids. Germline lookup yields CDR1 SGHTA and CDR2 FQGNSA. The V and J ends lost 2 bases and 3 bases respectively, with 7 bases between them. Here the CDR3 reads CASSLRQDTEAFF. As DNA, the CDR3 is TGTGCCAGCAGCTTACGACAGGACACTGAAGCTTTCTTT.

By proportion, this clonotype is medium-sized (0.01 to 0.1%). The J gene is TRBJ1-2, the V gene TRBV4-1, with D possibly TRBD1 on 6 matching bases. Looked up from germline, CDR1 is MGHRA and CDR2 is YSYEKL. This CDR3 is 15 amino acids long. The V end was cut by 2 bases, the J end by 0 bases, with 10 bases between. The CDR3 loop is CASSQTGRANYGYTF. Written as DNA, the CDR3 is TGCGCCAGCAGCCAAACAGGGCGAGCTAACTATGGCTACACCTTC.

In its sample, this clonotype was seen many times. The chain carries TRBV7-2 and TRBJ2-7, with D possibly being TRBD1 (5 bases). Germline values: CDR1 SGHTA, CDR2 FQGNSA. The CDR3 sequence is 13 residues long. The V end was cut by 0 bases, the J end by 4 bases, with 7 bases between. The CDR3 region is CASSLAGQYEQYV. The CDR3 coding sequence is TGTGCCAGCAGCTTAGCGGGGCAGTACGAGCAGTACGTC.

In its sample, this clonotype is medium-sized. V and J are TRBV6-5 and TRBJ1-5, with D perhaps TRBD1 (5 bases). CDR1 is MNHEY, CDR2 SVGAGI, per germline. CDR3 size: 14 residues. Trimming pared 1 base from V and 5 bases from J, leaving 9 bases between. The CDR3 coding sequence is TGTGCCAGCAGTTACTTCGGGGCTGATCAGCCCCAGCATTTT. It specifies CASSYFGADQPQHF.

This clonotype was recorded at least ten times. The chain combines TRBV20-1 with TRBJ1-2, with D unclear. The CDR3 is made up of 14 amino acids. V was trimmed by 0 bases and J by 5 bases, leaving 13 bases between them. Germline CDR1 is DFQATT and CDR2 is SNEGSKA (reference sequence). CDR3 in amino acids: CSARDHRVLYGYTF. The DNA for the CDR3 is TGCAGTGCTAGAGATCATAGGGTTCTATATGGCTACACCTTC.